This T cell receptor beta chain comes out of a study of Graves' ophthalmopathy and Graves' hyperthyroidism (dated by TCRdb to between 2017 and 2018). About the full investigation: Stable hyperthyroidism was defined as no progression to ophthalmopathy within 18 months of follow-up. The study used signatures of the TCR beta repertoire to tell Graves' ophthalmopathy apart from Graves' hyperthyroidism and to predict which patients would progress to ophthalmopathy. In total, 135 blood samples were TCR-sequenced: around 42 ophthalmopathy, some 75 hyperthyroidism and some 17 hyperthyroidism-to-ophthalmopathy patients. To explore V-J signatures that separate ophthalmopathy from hyperthyroidism, a discovery set of about 98 patients was enrolled, consisting of 43 with ophthalmopathy and roughly 60 with stable hyperthyroidism. The independent validation cohort included about 19 hyperthyroidism patients plus 17 patients who later progressed from hyperthyroidism to ophthalmopathy. In several hyperthyroidism patients, the T-cell repertoire of thyroid tissue was compared with the T-cell repertoire of blood. Following sample collection, hyperthyroidism patients were given methimazole at a starting dose of 30 mg daily, and ophthalmopathy patients were given high-dose intravenous methylprednisolone.

The junction shows trimming of 3 bases on V and 3 bases on J, plus 11 bases between the germline ends. From cysteine to phenylalanine, the CDR3 is 13 amino acids long. This entry keeps only the CDR3 DNA: 39 bases, framed from base 1. The germline V gene (reference sequence) sets CDR1 to DFQATT and CDR2 to SNEGSKA. Paper-wide results and their limitations: In validation, the model predicted ophthalmopathy progression with nearly 71% sensitivity and roughly 78% specificity; 12 predicted patients were CT-confirmed with GO in a median of approximately 6.5 months. In cross-validation, the 13-signature model distinguished ophthalmopathy from stable hyperthyroidism with less than 90% sensitivity and roughly 84% specificity, while in the test set the corresponding values were about 79% and 69%. Most expanded thyroid clonotypes with frequency above 0.001 were also detected in blood, suggesting blood repertoires may reflect the thyroid immune response. No statistical method was used to set the sample size in advance, and the investigators knew which group each participant was assigned to.

For repertoire sequencing, TCR beta CDR3 regions were amplified from RNA transcripts. A first-round RT-PCR used HTBI primers with the Qiagen OneStep RT-PCR kit, followed by a second-round multiplex PCR, size selection and purification. The libraries underwent paired-end sequencing with 100 bp reads on an Illumina HiSeq2000. The authors processed their data as follows. SOAPnuke was used to process the reads, removing any read that contained adapters or uncalled bases, had a mean Phred below 15, or lacked an exact match to the constant primer or identifier. High-quality paired reads were merged with COPE v1.2.5. Unique nucleotide sequences were defined as clonotypes and aligned to IMGT TRB V, D and J references using MiTCR v1.1. The analysis was limited to V-J combinations with a frequency above 0.0001, which together covered about 99% of repertoires. For each V-J combination, a TCR clonal expansion and chaos score was defined as the ratio of F50 clonal expansion to chaos observed in the TCRdist matrix. Welch's t-statistics and random forest were used to narrow the features down to about twelve V-J combinations, which were then fed into a naive Bayes classifier. Thyroid-blood repertoire similarity was quantified with the Morisita-Horn index. TCRdb passed the public sequencing reads through fastp at Q25 and MiXCR, retaining productive beta sequences. Each CDR3 protein gets just one entry, which takes the most common genes and DNA from the rows behind it. For this entry, the V and J calls and clone size follow TCRdb and not the study's own pipeline. The sample includes approximately 1.2 million distinct CDR3 sequences, with about 36% observed a single time. Around 10% of the sample is in the top ten clones.

The hyperthyroidism patients were 18 to 65 years old and newly diagnosed, with a disease duration of less than 2 months. Patients with other autoimmune diseases, uncontrolled infections, pregnancy or lactation were excluded from the study. Clinical symptoms, serum thyroxine, TRAb, thyroid ultrasound and orbital computed tomography were used for diagnosis. Total RNA was extracted using Trizol reagent, and RNA quality was checked on an Agilent 2100 Bioanalyzer. At least ten counts were recorded for this clonotype. The specificity of this receptor is unknown. Base qualities are not recorded, but no much larger clone differs from it by a single base.

This sequence originates from an adult man with Graves' hyperthyroidism. The chain couples TRBV20-1 to TRBJ1-1, and perhaps TRBD1 as D gene, on 5 matching bases. The sequencing sample was made of peripheral blood or thyroid tissue (not recorded which). This receptor carries the CDR3 CSARGVPHTEAFF. The DNA sequence is given as TGCAGTGCTAGGGGGGTACCCCACACTGAAGCTTTCTTT.